This paragraph covers one T cell receptor (beta chain) sequence. Its antigen is not identified. A read error may explain this, as a much larger clone is one base away. Molecular barcoded adaptors covering alpha/delta and beta/gamma chains were used on roughly 400 ng RNA. In TCRdb, the reads were re-called with MiXCR into one record per CDR3 protein. This table has approximately 90,000 distinct CDR3 sequences, about 12% appearing once. This sample was included in a study of read filtering for tumor transcriptome and immune sequencing. Study overall: DNase treatment preceded whole-transcriptome library preparation. IR-seq gave about 4.05 to 11 million TCR reads per sample; RNA-seq gave roughly 80 to 1273. General study findings and limits: Without single-read clonotypes, shared clonotype proportions correlated more between IR-seq and RNA-seq. The sorted CD138-negative fraction was a mixed bone marrow immune population, not purified T cells.

With V trimmed by 4 bases and J by 5 bases, 13 bases remained unmatched. Germline CDR1 reads SQVTM; CDR2 reads ANQGSEA. This CDR3 has 15 amino acids. This rearrangement joins TRBV29-1 to TRBJ1-1; 7 bases are a match to TRBD1. The specimen sequenced was a population of CD138-negative cells sorted from bone marrow. This clonotype was obtained from a donor at least 40 years old with multiple myeloma. The CDR3 sequence is CSVGQGGGGGTEAFF. CDR3 nucleotide sequence: TGCAGCGTTGGACAGGGAGGGGGTGGTGGTACTGAAGCTTTCTTT.